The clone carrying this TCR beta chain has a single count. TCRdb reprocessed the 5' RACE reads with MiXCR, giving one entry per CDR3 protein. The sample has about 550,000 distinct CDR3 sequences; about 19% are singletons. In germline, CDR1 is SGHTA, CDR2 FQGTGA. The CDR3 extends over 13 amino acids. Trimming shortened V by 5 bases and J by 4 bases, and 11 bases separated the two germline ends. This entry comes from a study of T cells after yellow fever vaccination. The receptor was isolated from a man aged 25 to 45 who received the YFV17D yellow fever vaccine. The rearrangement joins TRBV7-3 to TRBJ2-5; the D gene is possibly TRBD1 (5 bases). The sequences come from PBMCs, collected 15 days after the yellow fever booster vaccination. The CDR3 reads CASSRSQGETQYF. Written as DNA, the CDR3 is TGTGCCAGCAGCCGAAGCCAGGGAGAGACCCAGTACTTC.